This T cell receptor (beta chain) was recovered during a study of OX40 agonist ivuxolimab in advanced cancers. The wider study: Having had anti-PD-1, anti-PD-L1 or anti-CTLA-4 therapy before was allowed, and roughly 40% had some.

The germline V gene encodes CDR1 SGHNT and CDR2 YYREEE (reference sequence). CDR3 size: 15 residues. After removal of 4 bases from V and 3 bases from J, the junction contained 8 bases not matched to a gene. Sequencing used immunoSEQ multiplex PCR; TCRdb keeps in-frame clones, though not all of them. This sample has some 81,000 clones, with 65% to 90% found just once. Source: CD4+ or CD8+ T cells sorted from blood, taken in a trial of the OX40 agonist ivuxolimab. The chain links TRBV5-4 to TRBJ1-1; TRBD1 aligns across 8 bases. This TCR came from an adult with an advanced solid tumor such as melanoma, head and neck, liver or kidney cancer. CDR3 sequence reads: CASSVNRGRDTEAFF. CDR3 DNA: TGTGCCAGCAGCGTGAACAGGGGGAGGGACACTGAAGCTTTCTTT.